The 17 T cell receptor beta chains in this list originate from one sample, sequenced in a study of blood T cell repertoires in COVID-19. Produced via immunoSEQ multiplex PCR; TCRdb's table is partial and in-frame only. This repertoire shows 200,000 to 250,000 clones, 70% to 90% found once; its top ten account for 6.2%. The material sequenced was peripheral blood. Source of these receptors: a man in his sixties with acute or convalescent COVID-19.

This clone was detected only a few times. V and J are TRBV27 and TRBJ2-3; D uncertain. This CDR3 contains 13 residues. CDR1 MNHEY and CDR2 SMNVEV come from the germline V gene (reference sequence). V lost 5 bases to trimming and J lost 1 base, with 7 bases between them. The CDR3 nucleotides read TGTGCCAGCAGTCTCCCGGGCACAGATACGCAGTATTTT. Its protein is CASSLPGTDTQYF.

This chain links TRBV10-3 with TRBJ2-2; the match to TRBD2 covers 13 bases. V shed 2 bases and J 3 bases; nucleotides not matched to a gene: 6. From germline, CDR1 is ENHRY and CDR2 SYGVKD. CDR3 length: 18 amino acids. DNA of the CDR3: TGTGCCATCAGTGAGACAGGACTAGCGGGAGTATACACCGGGGAGCTGTTTTTT. The encoded protein is CAISETGLAGVYTGELFF.

The chain carries TRBV30 and TRBJ2-7; TRBD1 might be the D (5 bases). V lost 4 bases, J lost 1 base, and 14 bases lay in between. The CDR3 loop spans 14 amino acids. CDR1 and CDR2 from the germline V gene are GTSNPN and SVGIG (reference sequence). CDR3 in DNA: TGTGCCTGGACCCAGGGCCTTCATTCCTACGAGCAGTACTTC. Protein product: CAWTQGLHSYEQYF.

This chain uses TRBV7-9 with TRBJ1-2; 12 nucleotides align to TRBD1. The germline gives CDR1 SEHNR, CDR2 FQNEAQ (reference sequence). Trimming cost V 0 bases and J 10 bases; bases outside gene matches: 3. The CDR3 has 14 residues. CDR3 in amino acids: CASSLAGQGALYTF. CDR3 in DNA: TGTGCCAGCAGCTTAGCGGGACAGGGGGCTCTCTACACCTTC.

The chain couples TRBV9 to TRBJ1-2; D possibly corresponds to TRBD1 (6 bases). The CDR3 is 13 amino acids. Trimming removed 1 base from V and 7 bases from J, with 11 bases in between. Germline V gene sequence: CDR1 SGDLS, CDR2 YYNGEE. CDR3 residues: CASSVLTGIGYTF. The CDR3 coding sequence is TGTGCCAGCAGCGTACTCACAGGGATTGGCTACACCTTC.

A few counts support this clone. The genes are TRBV30 and TRBJ1-5, with a possible D match to TRBD1 (5 bases). Germline CDR1 is GTSNPN and CDR2 is SVGIG (reference sequence). The CDR3 covers 15 residues. Between the trimmed V and J ends, which lost 3 bases and 0 bases, there was a span of 12 bases. The CDR3 is CAWSPLGGSNQPQHF. In DNA form, the CDR3 reads TGTGCCTGGAGCCCACTCGGGGGTAGCAATCAGCCCCAGCATTTT.

The gene calls are TRBV28 and TRBJ2-5; 7 nucleotides align to TRBD1. This CDR3 is built from 13 residues. V shed 5 bases, J shed 2 bases, and the junction held 2 bases outside the gene matches. CDR1 and CDR2 (germline): MDHEN, SYDVKM. CDR3 DNA: TGTGCCAGCAGTCCCAGGGGGCAAGAGACCCAGTACTTC. This translates into CASSPRGQETQYF.

The chain recombines TRBV6-6 with TRBJ2-1, with 7 bases aligning to TRBD2. Germline-derived CDR1 and CDR2 are MNHNY and SVGAGI (reference sequence). This CDR3 comprises 18 residues. Germline trimming cut 5 bases from V and 10 bases from J; bases unmatched to any gene: 23. CDR3 DNA: TGTGCCAGCAGTCCAGGAGTTATCGGGACTATTCCTTCTCGGGAGCAGTTCTTC. Translation: CASSPGVIGTIPSREQFF.

This clone was recorded only once. The chain employs TRBV5-4 and TRBJ2-2; D perhaps matches TRBD1 (5 bases). CDR1 is SGHNT and CDR2 is YYREEE in the germline V gene (reference sequence). Trimming took off 4 bases at V and 6 bases at J, with 10 bases between the two ends. The CDR3 extends over 13 amino acids. CDR3 bases: TGTGCCAGCAGCGGCGACAGCGCCGGGGAGCTGTTTTTT. It encodes CASSGDSAGELFF. The complete variable domain, with remaining parts taken from reference TRBV5-4 and TRBJ2-2, reads ETGVTQSPTHLIKTRGQQVTLRCSSQSGHNTVSWYQQALGQGPQFIFQYYREEENGRGNFPPRFSGLQFPNYSSELNVNALELDDSALYLCASSGDSAGELFFGEGSRLTVL.

This rearrangement joins TRBV5-1 to TRBJ1-1; D gene uncertain. The CDR3 loop spans 13 amino acids. Germline CDR1 is SGHRS and CDR2 is YFSETQ. The V end was cut by 0 bases, the J end by 2 bases, with 5 bases between. For the CDR3, the DNA is TGCGCCAGCAGCTTGGCAGATAACACTGAAGCTTTCTTT. Translated: CASSLADNTEAFF.

The gene calls are TRBV7-5 and TRBJ2-1; TRBD2 is taken as the D call from the table, unchecked against the DNA. TRBV7-5 is classified as a pseudogene. The CDR3 has 15 amino acids. DNA of the CDR3: TGTGCCAGAAGCCCCCTAGCGGGGATTTACAATGAGCAGTTCTTC. This codes for CARSPLAGIYNEQFF.

DNA of the CDR3: TGTGCCAGTAGTCCGGGGACACTTCAGCCCCAGCATTTT. Translating gives CASSPGTLQPQHF. The rearrangement uses TRBV19 and TRBJ1-5; D is perhaps TRBD1 (6 bases). The germline V and J ends were trimmed by 5 bases and 6 bases, with 11 bases remaining between them. The CDR3 extends over 13 amino acids. The germline V gene encodes CDR1 LNHDA and CDR2 SQIVND (reference sequence). The full variable domain, its missing parts supplied by reference TRBV19 and TRBJ1-5, is DGGITQSPKYLFRKEGQNVTLSCEQNLNHDAMYWYRQDPGQGLRLIYYSQIVNDFQKGDIAEGYSVSREKKESFPLTVTSAQKNPTAFYLCASSPGTLQPQHFGDGTRLSIL.

The CDR3 nucleotides are TGTGCCAGCAGTTATGGCCGGGGGGCTGCTTATGGCTACACCTTC. It encodes CASSYGRGAAYGYTF. The chain recombines TRBV28 with TRBJ1-2, with D tentatively TRBD1 (6 bases). Deletions cut 4 bases from V and 5 bases from J, with 17 bases between. The CDR3 is 15 amino acids. Germline CDR1 MDHEN, CDR2 SYDVKM.

This sequence joins TRBV10-3 and TRBJ2-7; TRBD2 matches 9 bases. The germline CDR1 and CDR2 sequences are ENHRY and SYGVKD. This CDR3 has 15 residues. V lost 3 bases and J lost 2; bases outside the gene matches: 5. CDR3 residues: CAISDLAGTTYEQYF. DNA of the CDR3: TGTGCCATCAGTGATCTAGCGGGAACTACCTACGAGCAGTACTTC.

This chain joins TRBV5-1 and TRBJ2-1; D ambiguous. Germline V gene data show CDR1 as SGHRS and CDR2 as YFSETQ. Trimming cost V 3 bases and J 6 bases, with 7 bases left between them. There are 12 residues in the CDR3. CDR3 DNA sequence: TGCGCCAGCAGCTATCCGTCCAATGAGCAGTTCTTC. It codes for CASSYPSNEQFF.

This chain uses TRBV6-2 or TRBV6-3 with TRBJ1-5; TRBD1 is a possible D gene (6 bases). CDR3 length: 15 residues. Germline V gives CDR1 MNHEY, CDR2 SVGEGT. Trimming cost V 6 bases and J 0 bases, with 12 bases left between them. CDR3 amino acids: CASSSTGFSNQPQHF. The CDR3 nucleotides read TGTGCCAGCAGCTCAACAGGGTTTAGCAATCAGCCCCAGCATTTT.

This chain links TRBV19 with TRBJ1-4; no clear D gene. The CDR3 is 14 residues long. V was cut by 2 bases and J by 8 bases, with 12 bases left in between. Germline assignment: CDR1 LNHDA and CDR2 SQIVND (reference sequence). The CDR3 loop reads CASSIFGQNEKLFF. The CDR3 bases are TGTGCCAGTAGTATATTTGGGCAGAACGAAAAACTGTTTTTT.